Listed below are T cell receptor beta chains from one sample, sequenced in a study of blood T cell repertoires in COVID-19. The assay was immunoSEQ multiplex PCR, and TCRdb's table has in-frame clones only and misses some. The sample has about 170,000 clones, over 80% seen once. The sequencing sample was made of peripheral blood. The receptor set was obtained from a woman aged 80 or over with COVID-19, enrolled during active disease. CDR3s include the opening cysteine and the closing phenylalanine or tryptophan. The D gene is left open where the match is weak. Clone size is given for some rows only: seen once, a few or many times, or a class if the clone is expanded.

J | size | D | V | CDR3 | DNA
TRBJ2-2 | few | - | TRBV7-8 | CASSASGTGELFF | TGTGCCAGCAGTGCTTCAGGGACCGGGGAGCTGTTTTTT
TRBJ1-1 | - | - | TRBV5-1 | CASSLTLQLNTEAFF | TGCGCCAGCAGCCTAACATTACAGCTGAACACTGAAGCTTTCTTT
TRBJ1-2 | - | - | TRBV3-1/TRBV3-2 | CASSPTTQASYGYTF | TGTGCCAGCAGTCCTACCACCCAGGCCAGCTATGGCTACACCTTC
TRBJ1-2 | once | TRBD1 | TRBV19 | CRGQGAYYGYTF | TGCAGGGGACAGGGGGCCTACTATGGCTACACCTTC
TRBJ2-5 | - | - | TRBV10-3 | CASRRQGQETQYF | TGTGCCTCGAGAAGGCAGGGCCAAGAGACCCAGTACTTC
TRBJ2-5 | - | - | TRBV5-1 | CASREGTQETQYF | TGCGCCAGCAGGGAGGGAACCCAAGAGACCCAGTACTTC
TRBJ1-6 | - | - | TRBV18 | CASSSREDNSPLHF | TGTGCCAGCTCCTCACGGGAGGATAATTCACCCCTCCACTTT
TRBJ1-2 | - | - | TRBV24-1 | CATSDATGYYGYTF | TGTGCCACCAGTGATGCCACAGGGTACTATGGCTACACCTTC
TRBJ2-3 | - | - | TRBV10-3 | CAIGATGLVTDTQYF | TGTGCCATCGGAGCGACCGGGTTAGTGACAGATACGCAGTATTTT
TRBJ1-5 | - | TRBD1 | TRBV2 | CASKGQGVFQPQHF | TGTGCCAGCAAGGGACAGGGGGTGTTCCAGCCCCAGCATTTT
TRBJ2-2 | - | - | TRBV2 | CASSVGTRTGELFF | TGTGCCAGCAGTGTGGGGACTCGCACCGGGGAGCTGTTTTTT
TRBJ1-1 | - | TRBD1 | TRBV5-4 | CASSSPTTGGTEAFF | TGTGCCAGCAGCTCCCCCACGACAGGGGGCACTGAAGCTTTCTTT
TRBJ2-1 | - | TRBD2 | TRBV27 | CASRLAGGGNEQFF | TGTGCCAGCAGACTAGCGGGAGGTGGTAATGAGCAGTTCTTC
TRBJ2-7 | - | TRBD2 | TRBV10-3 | CAIRGLAGGGEQYF | TGTGCCATCAGGGGACTAGCGGGAGGGGGCGAGCAGTACTTC
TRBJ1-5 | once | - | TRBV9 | CARRGGGLDQPQHF | TGTGCCCGCCGCGGGGGGGGGTTGGATCAGCCCCAGCATTTT
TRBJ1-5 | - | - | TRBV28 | CASSPYSNQPQHF | TGTGCCAGCAGTCCCTATAGCAATCAGCCCCAGCATTTT
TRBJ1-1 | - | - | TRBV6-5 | CASKNRGGTEAFF | TGTGCCAGCAAAAACCGGGGGGGCACTGAAGCTTTCTTT
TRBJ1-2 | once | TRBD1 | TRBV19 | CASSILRGNYGYTF | TGTGCCAGTAGTATCCTCAGGGGGAACTATGGCTACACCTTC
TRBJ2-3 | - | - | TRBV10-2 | CASSVDADTQYF | TGCGCCAGCAGTGTAGATGCAGATACGCAGTATTTT
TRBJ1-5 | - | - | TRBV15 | CATSREIGDQPQHF | TGTGCCACCAGCAGAGAGATAGGGGATCAGCCCCAGCATTTT
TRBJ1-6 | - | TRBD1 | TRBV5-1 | CASSPREGASSPLHF | TGCGCCAGCAGCCCTCGGGAGGGGGCGAGCTCACCCCTCCACTTT
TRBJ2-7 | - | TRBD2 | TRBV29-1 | CSVEGTSGEQYF | TGCAGCGTTGAAGGGACTAGTGGCGAGCAGTACTTC
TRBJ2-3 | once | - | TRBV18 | CASSLTRTGDTQYF | TGTGCCAGCTCACTTACTAGGACGGGCGATACGCAGTATTTT
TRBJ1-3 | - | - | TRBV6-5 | CASSYSRSVSGNTIYF | TGTGCCAGCAGTTACTCGAGGTCCGTTTCTGGAAACACCATATATTTT
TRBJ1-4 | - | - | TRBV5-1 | CASGREGKLGEKLFF | TGCGCCAGCGGCCGGGAGGGCAAGTTAGGTGAAAAACTGTTTTTT
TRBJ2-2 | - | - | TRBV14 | CASSQIRDTGELFF | TGTGCCAGCAGCCAGATCCGGGACACCGGGGAGCTGTTTTTT
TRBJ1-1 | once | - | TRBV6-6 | CASSYSRAGRAEAFF | TGTGCCAGCAGTTACTCGAGGGCAGGAAGGGCGGAAGCTTTCTTT
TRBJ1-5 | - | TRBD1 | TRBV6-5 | CASTPDRGNQPQHF | TGTGCCAGCACCCCGGACAGGGGAAATCAGCCCCAGCATTTT
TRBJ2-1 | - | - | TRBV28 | CASSFRFGRLNEQFF | TGTGCCAGCAGTTTTAGGTTCGGCCGACTCAATGAGCAGTTCTTC
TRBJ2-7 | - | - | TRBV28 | CASSSPAGSYEQYF | TGTGCCAGCAGTTCACCCGCCGGGTCCTACGAGCAGTACTTC
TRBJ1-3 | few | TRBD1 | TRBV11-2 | CASSSTGGSGNTIYF | TGTGCCAGCAGCTCGACAGGGGGCTCTGGAAACACCATATATTTT
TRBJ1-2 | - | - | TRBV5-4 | CASSSDTYGYTF | TGTGCCAGCAGCTCGGACACCTATGGCTACACCTTC
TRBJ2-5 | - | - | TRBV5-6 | CASTPGGWSAQETQYF | TGTGCCAGCACCCCGGGGGGCTGGAGCGCTCAAGAGACCCAGTACTTC
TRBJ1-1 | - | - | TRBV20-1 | CSASLDTNTEAFF | TGCAGTGCTAGTCTGGACACGAACACTGAAGCTTTCTTT
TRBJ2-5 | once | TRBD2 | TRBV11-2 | CASSPGTSGQTQYF | TGTGCCAGCAGCCCGGGGACTAGCGGACAGACCCAGTACTTC
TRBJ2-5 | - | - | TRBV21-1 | CASSSQPGQQETQYF | TGTGCCAGCAGCTCCCAACCGGGACAGCAAGAGACCCAGTACTTC
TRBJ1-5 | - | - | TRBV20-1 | CSASTPAGGNQPQHF | TGCAGTGCTAGTACCCCAGCGGGGGGCAATCAGCCCCAGCATTTT
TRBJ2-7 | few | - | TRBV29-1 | CSVQTGTYEQYF | TGCAGCGTCCAGACGGGAACCTACGAGCAGTACTTC
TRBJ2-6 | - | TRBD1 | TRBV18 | CASSSAQGSLGANVLTF | TGTGCCAGCTCATCGGCACAGGGGTCGTTGGGGGCCAACGTCCTGACTTTC
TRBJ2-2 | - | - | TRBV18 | CASSPTAANTGELFF | TGTGCCAGCTCTCCGACAGCCGCGAACACCGGGGAGCTGTTTTTT
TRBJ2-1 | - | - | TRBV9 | CASSVSPVPYNEQFF | TGTGCCAGCAGCGTGTCCCCCGTCCCTTACAATGAGCAGTTCTTC
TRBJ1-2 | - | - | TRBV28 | CASGGARGYTF | TGTGCCAGTGGGGGCGCGAGGGGCTACACCTTC
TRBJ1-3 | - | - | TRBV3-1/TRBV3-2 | CASSQGGARSGNTIYF | TGTGCCAGCAGCCAAGGGGGCGCTCGCTCTGGAAACACCATATATTTT
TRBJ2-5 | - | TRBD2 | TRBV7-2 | CASSWVRLAGSQGETQYF | TGTGCCAGCAGCTGGGTGCGGCTAGCGGGATCCCAGGGGGAGACCCAGTACTTC
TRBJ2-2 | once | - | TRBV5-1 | CASSLALVVSTGELFF | TGCGCCAGCAGCTTGGCGCTAGTCGTGAGCACCGGGGAGCTGTTTTTT
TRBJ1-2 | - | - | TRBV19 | CASSTDSYGYTF | TGTGCCAGTAGTACAGACAGTTATGGCTACACCTTC
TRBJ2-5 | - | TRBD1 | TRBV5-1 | CASSADRGRGETQYF | TGCGCCAGCAGCGCCGACAGGGGCCGAGGCGAGACCCAGTACTTC
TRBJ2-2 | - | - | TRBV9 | CASSVVGLASNTGELFF | TGTGCCAGCAGCGTAGTGGGGCTAGCGTCGAACACCGGGGAGCTGTTTTTT
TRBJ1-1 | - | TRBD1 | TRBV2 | CASSGQGGTEAFF | TGTGCCAGCAGTGGACAGGGAGGCACTGAAGCTTTCTTT
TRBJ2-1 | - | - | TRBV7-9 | CASSLLDWSSYNEQFF | TGTGCCAGCAGCTTGTTGGATTGGAGCTCCTACAATGAGCAGTTCTTC
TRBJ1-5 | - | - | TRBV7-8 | CASSSWGGAMNQPQHF | TGTGCCAGCAGCTCCTGGGGGGGGGCCATGAATCAGCCCCAGCATTTT
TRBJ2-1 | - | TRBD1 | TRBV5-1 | CASSYGQGASNEQFF | TGCGCCAGCAGCTACGGACAGGGGGCGAGTAATGAGCAGTTCTTC
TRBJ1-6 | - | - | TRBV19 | CASSPRDGGNSPLHF | TGTGCCAGTAGTCCCCGGGACGGAGGGAATTCACCCCTCCACTTT
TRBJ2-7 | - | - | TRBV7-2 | CASSLARNYEQYF | TGTGCCAGCAGCTTAGCGCGGAACTACGAGCAGTACTTC
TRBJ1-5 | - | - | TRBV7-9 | CASSLGQVEDQPQHF | TGTGCCAGCAGCTTAGGACAGGTTGAGGATCAGCCCCAGCATTTT
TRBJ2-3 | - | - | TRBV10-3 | CAISSGQASTSTDTQYF | TGTGCCATCAGTTCCGGCCAGGCTAGCACTAGCACAGATACGCAGTATTTT
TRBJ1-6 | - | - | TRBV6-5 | CASRTDSYNNSPLHF | TGTGCCAGCAGGACTGACAGCTACAATAATTCACCCCTCCACTTT
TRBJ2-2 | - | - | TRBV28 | CASSPPKRRGANTGELFF | TGTGCCAGCAGTCCCCCTAAGAGGCGGGGAGCGAACACCGGGGAGCTGTTTTTT
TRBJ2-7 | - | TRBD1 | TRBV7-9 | CASSPQTGSSYEQYF | TGTGCCAGCAGCCCTCAGACAGGGAGCTCCTACGAGCAGTACTTC
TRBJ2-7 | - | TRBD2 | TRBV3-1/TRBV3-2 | CASSQEPGLAYEQYF | TGTGCCAGCAGCCAGGAACCGGGACTAGCATACGAGCAGTACTTC